One T cell receptor beta chain is described in this entry. These data belong to a study of blood T cell repertoires in COVID-19. Across the whole study: Material from acute and convalescent COVID-19 was sourced from the United States, Italy and Spain.

Unmatched junction bases numbered 7, after V lost 5 bases and J lost 6 bases. The CDR3 runs to 13 residues. Under the authors' procedure: Amplification with reference gene primers provided the estimates of nucleated cell counts. Method: immunoSEQ multiplex PCR; TCRdb's copy keeps in-frame clones and lacks some. From that table come the V and J calls and clone size; the DNA was used to work out D and trimming. This sample has around 140,000 clones; about 88% occur once, and the top ten carry over 2.5%. The V and J genes are TRBV12-3 or TRBV12-4 and TRBJ2-7; TRBD1 matches at 7 bases. The sequencing input was peripheral blood. The clonotype comes from a human donor with acute or convalescent COVID-19. The donor label of this sample is uncertain. CDR3 nucleotides: TGTGCCAGCAGTCGGACAGGAACTACCGAGCAGTACGTC. Translated, it gives CASSRTGTTEQYV.